The 2 T cell receptor beta chains below all came from one sample that was sequenced in a study of shared clonotypes between healthy human individuals. CD8 cells regarded as naive lacked CD45RO, were positively chosen for CCR7, and omitted terminally differentiated effector memory CD45RA+ cells. Repertoires were generated with immunoSEQ multiplex PCR, while TCRdb's copy carries only in-frame clones and drops some. Of millions of clones in the sample, about 95% were seen once. Sequencing used naive CD8+ T cells sorted from blood. These receptor sequences come from a man younger than 35 in good health.

The chain couples TRBV2 to TRBJ2-3, with a possible D match to TRBD1 (6 bases). Germline CDR1 and CDR2: SNHLY and FYNNEI. Trimming left V 3 bases short and J 5 bases short, with 15 bases between. The CDR3 runs 15 residues. CDR3 region: CASSDRGRAGDTQYF. CDR3 bases: TGTGCCAGCAGTGACAGGGGACGGGCGGGAGATACGCAGTATTTT.

This clone was found once. This chain links TRBV9 with TRBJ2-3; 8 bases match TRBD2. The CDR3 has 17 amino acids. Germline lookup yields CDR1 SGDLS and CDR2 YYNGEE. V gave up 3 bases and J gave up 2 bases; unmatched junction bases: 11. CDR3 nucleotides: TGTGCCAGCAGCGCCTCACCGGGACTAGTCGTCACAGATACGCAGTATTTT. The encoded protein is CASSASPGLVVTDTQYF.